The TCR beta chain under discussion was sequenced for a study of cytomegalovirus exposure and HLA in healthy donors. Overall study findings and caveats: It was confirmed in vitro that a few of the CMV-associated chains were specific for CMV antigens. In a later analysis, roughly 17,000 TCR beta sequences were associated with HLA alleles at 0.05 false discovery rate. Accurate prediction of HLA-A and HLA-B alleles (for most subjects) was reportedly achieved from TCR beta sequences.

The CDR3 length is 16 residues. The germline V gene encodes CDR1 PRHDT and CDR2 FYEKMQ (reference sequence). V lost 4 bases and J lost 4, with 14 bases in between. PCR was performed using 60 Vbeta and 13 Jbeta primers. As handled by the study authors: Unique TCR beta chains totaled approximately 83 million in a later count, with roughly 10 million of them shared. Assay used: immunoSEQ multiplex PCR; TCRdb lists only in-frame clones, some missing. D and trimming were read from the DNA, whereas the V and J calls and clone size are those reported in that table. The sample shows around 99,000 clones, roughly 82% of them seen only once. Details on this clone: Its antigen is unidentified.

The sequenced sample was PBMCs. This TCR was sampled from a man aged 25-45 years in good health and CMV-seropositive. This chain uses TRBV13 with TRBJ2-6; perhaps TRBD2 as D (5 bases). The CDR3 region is CASSSPGILGANVLTF. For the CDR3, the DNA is TGTGCCAGCAGCTCCCCCGGGATTCTAGGGGCCAACGTCCTGACTTTC.